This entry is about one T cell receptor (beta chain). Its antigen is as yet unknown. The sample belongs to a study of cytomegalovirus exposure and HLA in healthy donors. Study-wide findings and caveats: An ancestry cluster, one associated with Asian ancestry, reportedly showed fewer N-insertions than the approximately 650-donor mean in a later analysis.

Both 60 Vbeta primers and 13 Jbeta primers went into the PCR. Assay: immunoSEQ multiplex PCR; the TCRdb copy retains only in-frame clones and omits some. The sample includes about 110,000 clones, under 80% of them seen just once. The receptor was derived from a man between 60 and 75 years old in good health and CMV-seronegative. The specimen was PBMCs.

The CDR3 region is CASSSRTLRGTDTQYF. In DNA, the CDR3 is TGCGCCAGCAGCTCCCGGACTCTCCGAGGCACAGATACGCAGTATTTT. V and J are TRBV5-1 and TRBJ2-3; D might be TRBD2 (5 bases). Trimming pared 3 bases from V and 1 base from J, leaving 15 bases between. The CDR3 length is 16 residues. The V gene's germline CDR1 is SGHRS and CDR2 YFSETQ.